This T cell receptor (beta chain) was recovered during a study of T cells in localized non-small cell lung cancer. Study-level results: Analysis by sequencing included only one tumor region, so heterogeneity remains possible. Among the tissues sampled, uninvolved adjacent lung had the highest T cell clonality, above tumor. The study detected a median approximately 54 of the top 100 tumor clones in adjacent lung.

In the case of this clone: Its cognate antigen is unknown.

TCRdb keeps only in-frame clones here, not all; method: immunoSEQ multiplex PCR. The data hold under 35,000 clones, with approximately 86% observed a single time. The starting material was peripheral blood mononuclear cells, obtained before any cancer treatment. The TCR comes from a woman between 40 and 69 years old with stage III lung adenocarcinoma.

CDR3 sequence: CASSYSAEPYNEQFF. The CDR3 nucleotides read TGTGCCAGCAGTTACTCTGCGGAACCCTACAATGAGCAGTTCTTC. The J gene is TRBJ2-1, the V gene TRBV6-6, with D uncertain. The CDR3 runs 15 residues. V gave up 0 bases and J gave up 2 bases, with 8 bases separating them. The germline V gene has CDR1 MNHNY and CDR2 SVGAGI (reference sequence).